What follows describes a single T cell receptor (beta chain). The RNA, about 0.45 to 1 ug, was put through reverse transcription using random hexamers. TCRdb re-called the immunoSEQ multiplex PCR reads with MiXCR, one entry per CDR3 protein. The sample has tens of thousands of distinct CDR3 sequences, 90% to 97% seen once; the top ten hold roughly 0.44%. Sequencing targeted TCR beta in T cells from blood (CD8+ and CD4+). This entry belongs to a study of CD8 T cells in Susac syndrome. CDR1 and CDR2 (germline): SQVTM, ANQGSEA. J lost 3 bases, V lost 7 bases, and 6 bases had no gene match. The CDR3 totals 13 residues.

The clonotype originates from a human donor with Susac syndrome. The chain employs TRBV29-1 and TRBJ1-1; 9 bases align to TRBD1. The specimen sequenced was CD8+ T cells from PBMCs. The CDR3 spells CSAGTGSDTEAFF. In nucleotides, the CDR3 is TGCAGCGCCGGGACAGGGAGCGACACTGAAGCTTTCTTT.